The T cell receptor (beta chain) under discussion was sequenced for a study of shared clonotypes between healthy human individuals. Turning to the study itself: Three plates each covered CD4 naive and memory; CD8 naive two, CD8 memory one. Regarding the study as a whole: The study found about 5% of naive CD4 clonotypes shared across several donors.

For this clone: The antigen is undetermined.

J lost 5 bases, V lost 3 bases, and 13 bases had no gene match. The CDR3 is 18 amino acids. Terminally differentiated effector memory CD45RA+ cells were excluded from the naive CD8 cells, which were CD45RO-negative and positively selected for CCR7. Some clones are missing from TCRdb's copy, which holds only in-frame ones; the method was immunoSEQ multiplex PCR. Of nearly 600,000 clones detected, around 95% appear once; the ten largest clones hold 0.11%. This receptor was identified in a woman aged 30 to 39 in good health. The chain uses TRBV23-1 and TRBJ1-1; TRBD1 matches 12 bases. TRBV23-1 is noted as an ORF with a role that remains uncertain. The sequenced sample was naive CD8+ T cells sorted from blood. The CDR3 DNA reads TGCGCCAGCAGTCAGAAGGGGGGACAGGGGGCGAACGGGACTGAAGCTTTCTTT. Encoded protein: CASSQKGGQGANGTEAFF.